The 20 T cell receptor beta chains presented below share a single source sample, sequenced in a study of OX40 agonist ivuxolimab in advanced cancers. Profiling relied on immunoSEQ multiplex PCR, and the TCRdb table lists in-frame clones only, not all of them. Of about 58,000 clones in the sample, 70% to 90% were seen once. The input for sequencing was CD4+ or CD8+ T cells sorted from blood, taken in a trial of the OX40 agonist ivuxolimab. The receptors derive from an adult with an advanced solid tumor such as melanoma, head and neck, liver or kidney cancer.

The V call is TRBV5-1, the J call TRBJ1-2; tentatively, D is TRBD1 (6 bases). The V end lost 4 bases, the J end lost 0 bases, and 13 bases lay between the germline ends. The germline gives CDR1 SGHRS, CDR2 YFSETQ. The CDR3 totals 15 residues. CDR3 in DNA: TGCGCCAGCAGCCAGGTGGGGGCCTCTAACTATGGCTACACCTTC. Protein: CASSQVGASNYGYTF.

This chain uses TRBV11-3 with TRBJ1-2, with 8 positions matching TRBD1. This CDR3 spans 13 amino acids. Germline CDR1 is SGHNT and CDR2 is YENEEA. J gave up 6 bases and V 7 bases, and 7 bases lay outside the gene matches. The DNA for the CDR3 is TGTGCCAGCACCTCAGACAGGGGCGATGGCTACACCTTC. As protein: CASTSDRGDGYTF.

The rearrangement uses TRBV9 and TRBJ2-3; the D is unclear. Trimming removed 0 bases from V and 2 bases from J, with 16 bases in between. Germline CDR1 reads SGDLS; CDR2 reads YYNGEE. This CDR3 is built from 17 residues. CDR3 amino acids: CASSVDPGRSTTDTQYF. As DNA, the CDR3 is TGTGCCAGCAGCGTAGATCCCGGTCGAAGTACCACAGATACGCAGTATTTT.

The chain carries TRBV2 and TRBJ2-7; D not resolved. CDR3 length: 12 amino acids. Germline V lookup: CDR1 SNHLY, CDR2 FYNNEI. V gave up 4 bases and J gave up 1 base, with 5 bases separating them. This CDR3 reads CASSGYSYEQYF. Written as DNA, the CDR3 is TGTGCCAGCAGTGGCTATTCCTACGAGCAGTACTTC.

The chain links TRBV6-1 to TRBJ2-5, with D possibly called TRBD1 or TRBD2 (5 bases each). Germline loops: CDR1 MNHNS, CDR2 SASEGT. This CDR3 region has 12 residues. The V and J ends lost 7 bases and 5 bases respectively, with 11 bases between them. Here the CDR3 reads CASNRDRETQYF. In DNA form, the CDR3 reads TGTGCCAGCAACCGGGACCGGGAGACCCAGTACTTC.

The CDR3 spells CASSLAGQRSSGYTF. As DNA, the CDR3 is TGTGCCAGCAGCTTGGCGGGACAGAGGAGTAGTGGCTACACCTTC. This chain connects TRBV28 to TRBJ1-2; 7 positions match TRBD1. The CDR3 contains 15 residues. J gave up 7 bases and V 6 bases, and 14 bases lay outside the gene matches. Germline CDR1 MDHEN, CDR2 SYDVKM.

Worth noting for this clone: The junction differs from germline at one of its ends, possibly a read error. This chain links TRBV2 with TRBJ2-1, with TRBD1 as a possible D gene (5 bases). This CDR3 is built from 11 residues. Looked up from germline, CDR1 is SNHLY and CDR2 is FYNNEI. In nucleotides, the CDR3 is TGTGCCGGCAGGGCCTACAATGAGCAGTTCTTC. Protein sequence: CAGRAYNEQFF. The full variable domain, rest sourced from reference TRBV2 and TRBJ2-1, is EPEVTQTPSHQVTQMGQEVILRCVPISNHLYFYWYRQILGQKVEFLVSFYNNEISEKSEIFDDQFSVERPDGSNFTLKIRSTKLEDSAMYFCAGRAYNEQFFGPGTRLTVL.

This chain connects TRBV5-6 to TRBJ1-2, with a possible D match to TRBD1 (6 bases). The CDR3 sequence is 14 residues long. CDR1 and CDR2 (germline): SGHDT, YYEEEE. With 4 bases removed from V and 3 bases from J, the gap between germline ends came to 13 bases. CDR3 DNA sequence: TGTGCCAGCAGCCAACACAGGGCCGACTATGGCTACACCTTC. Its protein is CASSQHRADYGYTF.

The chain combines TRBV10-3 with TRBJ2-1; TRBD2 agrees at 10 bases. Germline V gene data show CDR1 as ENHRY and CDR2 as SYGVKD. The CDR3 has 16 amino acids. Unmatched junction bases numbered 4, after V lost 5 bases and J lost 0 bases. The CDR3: CAISQLAGDSYNEQFF. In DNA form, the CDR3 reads TGTGCCATCAGTCAGCTAGCGGGGGACTCCTACAATGAGCAGTTCTTC.

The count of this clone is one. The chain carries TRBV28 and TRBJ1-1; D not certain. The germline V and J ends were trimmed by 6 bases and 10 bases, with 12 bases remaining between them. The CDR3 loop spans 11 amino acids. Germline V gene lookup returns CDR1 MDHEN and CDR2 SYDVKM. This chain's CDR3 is CASSSVGGAFF. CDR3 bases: TGTGCCAGCAGCTCGGTGGGAGGAGCTTTCTTT.

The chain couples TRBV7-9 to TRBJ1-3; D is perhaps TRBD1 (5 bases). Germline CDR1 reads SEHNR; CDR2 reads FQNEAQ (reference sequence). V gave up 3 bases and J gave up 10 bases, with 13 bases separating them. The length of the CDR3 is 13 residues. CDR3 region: CASSLGAGETIYF. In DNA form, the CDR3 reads TGTGCCAGCAGCTTGGGCGCGGGGGAAACCATATATTTT.

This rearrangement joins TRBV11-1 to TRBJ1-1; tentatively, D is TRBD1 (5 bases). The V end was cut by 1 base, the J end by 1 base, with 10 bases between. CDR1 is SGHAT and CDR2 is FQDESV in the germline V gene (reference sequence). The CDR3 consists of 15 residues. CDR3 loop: CASSLEGQGNTEAFF. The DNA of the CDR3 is TGTGCCAGCAGCTTAGAAGGCCAGGGGAACACTGAAGCTTTCTTT. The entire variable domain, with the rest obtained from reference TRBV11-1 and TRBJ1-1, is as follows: EAEVAQSPRYKITEKSQAVAFWCDPISGHATLYWYRQILGQGPELLVQFQDESVVDDSQLPKDRFSAERLKGVDSTLKIQPAELGDSAMYLCASSLEGQGNTEAFFGQGTRLTVV.

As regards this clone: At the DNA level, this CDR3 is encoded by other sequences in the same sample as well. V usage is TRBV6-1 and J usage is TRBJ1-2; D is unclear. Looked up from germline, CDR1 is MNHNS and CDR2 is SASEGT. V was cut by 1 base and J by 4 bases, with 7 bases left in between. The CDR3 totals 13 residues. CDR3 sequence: CASSEGARYGYTF. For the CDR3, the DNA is TGTGCCAGCAGTGAAGGGGCTCGCTATGGCTACACCTTC.

CDR3 DNA sequence: TGTGCCAGCGGGGACAGGGGCAATCAGCCCCAGCATTTT. Its translation: CASGDRGNQPQHF. This sequence joins TRBV28 and TRBJ1-5; TRBD1 aligns across 9 bases. The germline CDR1 and CDR2 sequences are MDHEN and SYDVKM. The J segment lost 2 bases and the V segment lost 8 bases, leaving 1 base of the junction unmatched. This CDR3 has 13 amino acids.

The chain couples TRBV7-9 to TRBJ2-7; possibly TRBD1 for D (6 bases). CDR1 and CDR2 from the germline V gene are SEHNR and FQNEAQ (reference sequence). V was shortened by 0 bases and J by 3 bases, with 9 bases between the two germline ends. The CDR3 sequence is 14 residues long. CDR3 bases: TGTGCCAGCAGCTTAGCTACAGGGATCTACGAGCAGTACTTC. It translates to CASSLATGIYEQYF.

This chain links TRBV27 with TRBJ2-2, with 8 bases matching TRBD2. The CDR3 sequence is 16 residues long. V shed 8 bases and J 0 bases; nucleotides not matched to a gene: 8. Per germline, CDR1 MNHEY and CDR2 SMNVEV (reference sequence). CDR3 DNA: TGTGCCAGCGGCCGTACTAGCGGAGCGAACACCGGGGAGCTGTTTTTT. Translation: CASGRTSGANTGELFF.

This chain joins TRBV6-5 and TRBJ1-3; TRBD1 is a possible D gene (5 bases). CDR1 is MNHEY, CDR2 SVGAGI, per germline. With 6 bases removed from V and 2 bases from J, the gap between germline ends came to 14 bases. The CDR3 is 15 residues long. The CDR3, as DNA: TGTGCCAGCAGGTTCCAGGGTAGCCCTGGAAACACCATATATTTT. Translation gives CASRFQGSPGNTIYF.

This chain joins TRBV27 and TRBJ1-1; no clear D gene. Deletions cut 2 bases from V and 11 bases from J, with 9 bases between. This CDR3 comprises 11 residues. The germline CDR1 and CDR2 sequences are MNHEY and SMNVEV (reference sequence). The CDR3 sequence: CASSLAFGAFF. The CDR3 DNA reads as TGTGCCAGCAGTTTAGCGTTCGGGGCTTTCTTT.

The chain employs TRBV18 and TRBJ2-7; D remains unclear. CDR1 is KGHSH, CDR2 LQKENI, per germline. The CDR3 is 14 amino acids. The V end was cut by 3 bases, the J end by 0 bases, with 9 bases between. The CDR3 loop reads CASSPMADSYEQYF. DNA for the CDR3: TGTGCCAGCTCACCCATGGCGGACTCCTACGAGCAGTACTTC.

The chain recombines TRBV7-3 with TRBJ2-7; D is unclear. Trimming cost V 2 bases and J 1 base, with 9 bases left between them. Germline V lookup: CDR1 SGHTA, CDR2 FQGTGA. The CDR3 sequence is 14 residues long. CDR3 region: CASSLAPESYEQYF. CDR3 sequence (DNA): TGTGCCAGCAGCTTAGCGCCAGAGTCCTACGAGCAGTACTTC. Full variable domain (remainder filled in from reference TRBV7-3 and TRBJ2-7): GAGVSQTPSNKVTEKGKYVELRCDPISGHTALYWYRQSLGQGPEFLIYFQGTGAADDSGLPNDRFFAVRPEGSVSTLKIQRTERGDSAVYLCASSLAPESYEQYFGPGTRLTVT.